These T cell receptor beta chains were read from a single sample in a study of blood T cell repertoires in COVID-19. Repertoires were generated with immunoSEQ multiplex PCR, while TCRdb's copy carries only in-frame clones and drops some. The sample contains a few hundred thousand clones, just over 85% of which appear only once. The sequenced sample consisted of peripheral blood. The source of these receptors is a man older than 75 with acute or convalescent COVID-19. Both conserved end residues are part of each CDR3. The D gene is left open where the match is weak. Clone size, where shown, is once, few, many, or a class for clones that have expanded.

clone_size j_call d_call v_call cdr3_nt cdr3_aa
NA TRBJ2-7 TRBD1 TRBV6-6 TGTGCCAGCATCTTGGGACAGGGCAACTACGAGCAGTACTTC CASILGQGNYEQYF
NA TRBJ2-3 NA TRBV5-1 TGCGCCAGCAGCTTGGCCTCAGCGCGTACAGATACGCAGTATTTT CASSLASARTDTQYF
NA TRBJ2-1 TRBD2 TRBV27 TGTGCCAGCAGTTCTGCGGGAGGGGGCAATGAGCAGTTCTTC CASSSAGGGNEQFF
NA TRBJ2-3 NA TRBV4-2 TGTGCCAGCAGCCAAGGGCGCACAGATACGCAGTATTTT CASSQGRTDTQYF
NA TRBJ2-2 NA TRBV9 TGTGCCAGCAATGGACTCCGAAACACCGGGGAGCTGTTTTTT CASNGLRNTGELFF
NA TRBJ2-5 TRBD2 TRBV18 TGTGCCAGCTCACCCGGGACTAGCCGGGAGACCCAGTACTTC CASSPGTSRETQYF
NA TRBJ1-1 TRBD1 TRBV27 TGTGCCAGCAGTTCACCACACAAACTAGGACAGGGGCCTGAAGCTTTCTTT CASSSPHKLGQGPEAFF
NA TRBJ2-7 TRBD1 TRBV25-1 TGTGCCAGCAGTGACGCCGGGACAGGGGACGAGCAGTACTTC CASSDAGTGDEQYF
NA TRBJ1-6 NA TRBV5-1 TGCGCCAGCAGCTTGGTACCGGGGGTGAAGAATTCACCCCTCCACTTT CASSLVPGVKNSPLHF
once TRBJ1-1 NA TRBV5-1 TGCGCCAGCAGCCCATTAGAAGGAGGGGTCACTGAAGCTTTCTTT CASSPLEGGVTEAFF
NA TRBJ1-2 NA TRBV28 TGTGCCAGCACGGGGGACGGCTATGGCTACACCTTC CASTGDGYGYTF
NA TRBJ2-2 TRBD1 TRBV2 TGTGCCAGCAGCCTCAGGGGGCGCACCGGGGAGCTGTTTTTT CASSLRGRTGELFF
NA TRBJ2-6 TRBD2 TRBV27 TGTGCCAGCAGTTTATTCCGGGACTACCTCTCTGGGGCCAACGTCCTGACTTTC CASSLFRDYLSGANVLTF
NA TRBJ2-3 NA TRBV9 TGTGCCAGCAGCCCCCGGCGGACAAACACAGATACGCAGTATTTT CASSPRRTNTDTQYF
few TRBJ1-2 NA TRBV2 TGTGCCAGCAGTGGGGGAGACTATGGCTACACCTTC CASSGGDYGYTF
NA TRBJ1-2 NA TRBV6-5 TGTGCCAGCAGTTACTCGACCCAGCGAGCTAACTATGGCTACACCTTC CASSYSTQRANYGYTF
NA TRBJ1-6 NA TRBV9 TGTGCCAGCAGCGTAAAGAATGAGGTGGACTATAATTCACCCCTCCACTTT CASSVKNEVDYNSPLHF
NA TRBJ1-5 NA TRBV5-1 TGCGCCAGCAGCTATGGGACGGGGGGCGGCAATCAGCCCCAGCATTTT CASSYGTGGGNQPQHF
NA TRBJ2-1 NA TRBV29-1 TGCAGCGTTTTCCTGGCCCCCTCCTACAATGAGCAGTTCTTC CSVFLAPSYNEQFF
few TRBJ1-2 NA TRBV28 TGTGCCAGCACCCTTCGGGCCCCGGGGGGCTACACCTTC CASTLRAPGGYTF
NA TRBJ2-1 TRBD1 TRBV27 TGTGCCAGCAGTCCACAGGGGGCGCGATCCTACAATGAGCAGTTCTTC CASSPQGARSYNEQFF
NA TRBJ1-5 TRBD1 TRBV11-2 TGTGCCAGCAGTTCGGACAGGGGTCGTAAAGGCAATCAGCCCCAGCATTTT CASSSDRGRKGNQPQHF
NA TRBJ2-3 NA TRBV19 TGTGCCAGTAGTATAGATCGGGGGGCAACAGATACGCAGTATTTT CASSIDRGATDTQYF
NA TRBJ2-5 TRBD2 TRBV19 TGTGCCAGTAGTTCTCGGACTAGCGGGGCCGGGGAGACCCAGTACTTC CASSSRTSGAGETQYF
NA TRBJ2-1 TRBD1 TRBV27 TGTGCCAGCAGTTTAAATAGGCAGGGGGCGAGGAATGAGCAGTTCTTC CASSLNRQGARNEQFF
NA TRBJ2-3 TRBD2 TRBV4-3 TGCGCCAGCAGCCAACAGCGGGGGGGCATAGATACGCAGTATTTT CASSQQRGGIDTQYF
once TRBJ1-4 TRBD1 TRBV19 TGTGCCAGTAGACGGACAGGAGGAAATGAAAAACTGTTTTTT CASRRTGGNEKLFF
NA TRBJ1-5 TRBD1 TRBV19 TGTGCCAGTAGACAGGGGGCCTATAATCAGCCCCAGCATTTT CASRQGAYNQPQHF
NA TRBJ2-1 TRBD2 TRBV13 TGTGCCAGCAGCCCCTATCTAGCGGGGTCGTACAATGAGCAGTTCTTC CASSPYLAGSYNEQFF
NA TRBJ1-5 NA TRBV2 TGTGCCAGCAACATTGGCAATCAGCCCCAGCATTTT CASNIGNQPQHF
NA TRBJ2-3 TRBD1 TRBV11-3 TGTGCCAGCAGCCCCGGACAGGCTTCAGATACGCAGTATTTT CASSPGQASDTQYF
NA TRBJ2-2 NA TRBV5-1 TGCGCCAGCAGCTTGGGGCAGAACACCGGGGAGCTGTTTTTT CASSLGQNTGELFF
NA TRBJ2-3 NA TRBV28 TGTGCCAGCAGGGCCACAGATACGCAGTATTTT CASRATDTQYF
NA TRBJ1-3 TRBD1 TRBV6-6 TGTGCCAGCAGAAGACAGGGGTTCCTCTCTGGAAACACCATATATTTT CASRRQGFLSGNTIYF
NA TRBJ1-1 NA TRBV18 TGTGCCAGCTCACCACCGATAAGGACTACTGAAGCTTTCTTT CASSPPIRTTEAFF
NA TRBJ2-3 TRBD2 TRBV5-1 TGCGCCAGCAGCTTGGTGGCTAGCGGGGATACGCAGTATTTT CASSLVASGDTQYF
NA TRBJ1-1 NA TRBV5-1 TGCGCCAGCAGCTCGCAGGACATGAACACTGAAGCTTTCTTT CASSSQDMNTEAFF
NA TRBJ2-7 NA TRBV7-9 TGTGCCAGCAGCGCCGCCGGGACAATCTTCGAGCAGTACTTC CASSAAGTIFEQYF
NA TRBJ2-1 TRBD2 TRBV6-6 TGTGCCAGCCTGACTAGCGGGGGGTACAATGAGCAGTTCTTC CASLTSGGYNEQFF
NA TRBJ1-2 TRBD1 TRBV5-5 TGTGCCAGCAGCCCGGGACAGGGAGGTATCTATGGCTACACCTTC CASSPGQGGIYGYTF
NA TRBJ1-4 NA TRBV4-2 TGTGCCAGCAGCCTCGCGGGGAATGAAAAACTGTTTTTT CASSLAGNEKLFF
NA TRBJ1-6 NA TRBV28 TGTGCCGCGACAGAAAATAATTCACCCCTCCACTTT CAATENNSPLHF
NA TRBJ2-2 NA TRBV6-5 TGTGCCAGCAGTTCCCTCGCCGGGACTCCGGCCGGGGAGCTGTTTTTT CASSSLAGTPAGELFF
NA TRBJ2-3 NA TRBV29-1 TGCAGCGTTGTAGGGGGGGTAACTAGCACAGATACGCAGTATTTT CSVVGGVTSTDTQYF
NA TRBJ1-2 TRBD1 TRBV2 TGTGCCAGCAGGGGACAGGCGAACTATGGCTACACCTTC CASRGQANYGYTF
once TRBJ1-5 TRBD1 TRBV3-1/TRBV3-2 TGTGCCAGCAGCCAAGGACAGGGACCTCAGCCCCAGCATTTT CASSQGQGPQPQHF
NA TRBJ2-3 TRBD2 TRBV7-3 TGTGCCAGCAGCTTAAGCGGGGGGAGGGCGGATACGCAGTATTTT CASSLSGGRADTQYF